The sequence of this T cell receptor (beta chain) was determined in a study of cytomegalovirus exposure and HLA in healthy donors (dated by TCRdb to about 2017). Regarding the complete study: An earlier analysis of several hundred of the donors reported approximately 260 Gb of sequence data and 117 million unique TCR beta sequences obtained from around 180 million T cells. An early release that covered about 600 HLA-typed donors contained around 300 gigabases of sequencing data and 65 million to 100 million unique TCR sequences. Among the roughly 400 genotyped donors, about 83% belonged to the genetic ancestry cluster associated with self-reported Caucasian donors. The study was designed to test whether signatures of past pathogen exposure could be identified by cataloging public T cell receptors. Using immunosequencing, the study profiled T cell repertoires from about 620 subjects and related those repertoires to cytomegalovirus serostatus. Besides the first cohort of 500 to 700 subjects, a separate validation cohort made up of 120 different subjects was used. To predict cytomegalovirus infection status, the study combined high-throughput TCR immunosequencing, statistical association of individual TCRs with disease status, and machine learning. To study patterns of TCR occurrence, a later analysis re-analyzed previously published TCR beta repertoires from 650 to 750 donors and added high-resolution HLA genotyping. The later analysis used no new phenotypic data to find candidate immune exposures, relying instead on TCR beta sequences and their occurrence across donors. An earlier analysis of around 540 of the donors applied high-throughput TCR beta sequencing to assess whether each TCR beta V gene segment acted as functional or pseudogenic. Donor age, sex, ethnicity and CMV serostatus were compiled together with the repertoire data. Genome-wide SNP genotypes for about 60% of the roughly 700 donors were used in a later genetic analysis, which treated that subset as a discovery cohort. All discovery cohort repertoires had been generated using a single sequencing platform. HLA typing covered class I and class II loci at four-digit resolution. Typing coverage varied by locus: roughly 629-640 donors for A, B, C, DRB1 and DQB1; some 520 for DQA1; about 590 for DPA1; roughly 470 for DPB1. About five DR-DQ haplotypes were handled as single units for association and clustering because linkage in the cohort was strong. On average, approximately 250,000 unique TCR beta nucleotide sequences were sequenced per donor among more than 350 genotyped donors of the cohort, with around 19% of those sequences being non-productive. Study-wide conclusions, independent of this receptor: The study listed 150 to 200 TCR beta chains as associated with cytomegalovirus. The authors suggested that the approach could potentially be extended to other disease states and immunological phenotypes. In vitro tests confirmed that a few of the cytomegalovirus-associated TCR beta chains recognize cytomegalovirus antigens. For the cohort, immune exposure information was limited to CMV serostatus. Across donors, most TCR sequences were observed very rarely, whereas some public TCRs were present in many individuals. Correlated functional status among segregating V segments might be attributable to linkage disequilibrium, but an unknown experimental factor could not be ruled out. A later analysis found that HLA-associated TCR beta chains were more clonally expanded and had lower generation probabilities than equally common non-associated chains. Strong co-occurrence of HLA alleles, especially DR and DQ, made assigning TCR associations to individual alleles difficult. HLA typing was unavailable for some donors at each locus, so association tests used only the typed subset. An earlier analysis of roughly 570 of the donors showed that most TCR beta V segments appeared in productive rearrangements either about 90% or about 30% of the time, which broadly matched IMGT annotations. A later genetic analysis reported fewer N-insertions in productive TCRs among donors in an Asian-associated ancestry cluster than the approximately 700-donor mean. A further reported finding was that TCR beta sequences accurately predicted the HLA-A and HLA-B alleles for most subjects in the first cohort. In a later analysis, several top co-occurrence clusters were reported to appear linked to parvovirus B19, influenza, CMV and Epstein-Barr virus. A later genetic analysis associated a missense DCLRE1C variant with V-gene and J-gene trimming of TCR beta chains, and an independent cohort replicated the association. A cluster of highly shared sequence variants was judged likely to represent a technical artifact of the sequencing pipeline. The presence/absence analyses assumed that sequencing depth was roughly uniform across donors, and that assumption may not be true. According to a later analysis, TCR association rates differed among HLA loci, with DRB1 alleles showing the most associated TCRs and HLA-C alleles showing the fewest. Because the 87-base-pair reads could not distinguish some IMGT-functional V segments, including TRBV6-2 and TRBV6-3, those segments were excluded. In a later analysis, most CMV-associated TCR beta chains were found to appear HLA-restricted, with HLA associations seemingly driven largely by CMV exposure. At a false discovery rate of 0.05, a later analysis linked some 18,000 TCR beta sequences to specific HLA alleles. The cohort was sequenced for TCR beta chains only, and without alpha or paired-chain data the features that could be detected were limited. Because counts were too low, 15 to 20 rarely observed V segments, including chromosome 9 orphons, were excluded from the earlier analysis of 587 of the donors. The classifier was reported to diagnose cytomegalovirus status with high specificity and sensitivity in both the original and validation cohorts.

Libraries were prepared through the immunoSEQ multiplex PCR assay. For the multiplex PCR, a mixture combining 60 forward primers for TCR Vbeta segments and 13 reverse primers for TCR Jbeta segments was used. Amplification of the CDR3 region of rearranged TCR beta genes was performed with a multiplex PCR assay on genomic DNA. The amplified TCR beta libraries were sequenced on the Illumina HiSeq System as 87-base-pair reads. The source study handled its data this way. Across the 600 to 700 repertoires, a later analysis counted approximately 83 million unique TCR beta chains, 9.5 million to 12 million of which were shared by at least two donors. To remove PCR and sequencing errors, raw reads were error-corrected and collapsed into unique sequences using a nearest-neighbor algorithm that merged closely related sequences. Alignment of CDR3 sequences to IMGT reference sequences was used to assign V, D and J gene segments. For a sequence to be retained, a match of at least six nucleotides to both a V gene segment and a J gene segment was required. Rearrangements were classified as productive when the CDR3 lacked stop codons and remained in frame with V and J, and all other rearrangements were classified as non-productive. CDR3 was defined according to IMGT convention as the region running from the second conserved V-encoded cysteine to the conserved J-encoded phenylalanine. Sequences without an unambiguous match to a single V gene segment were excluded from the earlier analysis of a few hundred of the donors. In an earlier analysis of 450 to 750 of the donors, a V segment was called functional when productive rearrangements were above 56.7%, and segregating when the standard deviation between donors exceeded 5%. To diagnose cytomegalovirus status from the catalog of TCR beta chain sequences, a statistical classification framework was built. In a later analysis, V and J genes were assigned by comparing TCR nucleotide sequences against IMGT/GENE-DB human TR gene sequences. In a later analysis, CDR3 sequences and most-parsimonious VDJ recombination scenarios were assigned using the TCRdist pipeline. In a later analysis, each TCR beta chain was defined by its CDR3 amino acid sequence together with its V-gene family, and reads without a unique V-gene family were excluded. A later analysis removed 500 to 600 highly shared, low-generation-probability nucleotide sequences to deal with suspected cross-contamination and a sequencing artifact. In a later analysis, a clonal expansion index for each public chain was calculated from normalized within-repertoire ranks of inferred template counts. Generation probabilities in a later analysis came from a VDJ recombination model fitted to out-of-frame rearrangements, and those results were checked against IGoR. In a later analysis, hypergeometric tests were used to score TCR-TCR, TCR-HLA and TCR-CMV co-occurrence, with a repertoire-size bias correction applied to TCR pairs. To estimate false discovery rates, a later analysis permuted the HLA or CMV assignments 20 times. A later analysis grouped co-occurring TCRs with DBSCAN, adding TCRdist sequence similarity when clustering within HLA-allele-positive subsets. Co-occurrence clustering excluded repertoires with fewer than 30,000 or more than 120,000 public chains, plus five with anomalous nucleotide sharing. The immuneACCESS repertoire file appears here via TCRdb, limited to in-frame rearrangements. These files lack a portion of the clones; in checked studies, under half of the deficit traces to unresolved V genes, and the cause of the others is not known. V, J and clone size were drawn from that table, and D and trimming were deduced from the DNA. Across this sample there are about 170,000 clones, with about three quarters seen only once. The ten largest make up approximately 1.4% of the sample.

The cohort was made up of 650 to 700 healthy bone marrow donors. All cohort members were sampled while nominally healthy, although unrecorded immune exposures were likely present. The donor tested CMV seronegative, placing the donor among the 350 or so seronegative members of the cohort. Each donor provided a peripheral blood sample, and peripheral blood mononuclear cells were used for TCR beta sequencing. Genomic DNA extraction from the blood cell samples was performed with the Qiagen DNeasy Blood Extraction Kit. A word on this clone: Its antigen remains undetermined. Per-base qualities were not stored, and no clone one base away is much larger.

Its CDR3 holds 14 amino acids, cysteine through phenylalanine. The entry retains the CDR3 DNA only, 42 bases that are in frame from base 1. V has 5 bases trimmed and J has 1 base trimmed; junction bases matching no gene number 5. From the germline V gene, CDR1 is SGHRS and CDR2 is YFSETQ. The sample taken for sequencing was PBMCs. The sequence links TRBV5-1 to TRBJ1-1, and TRBD1 matches 7 of the central bases. The TCR comes from a girl between 10 and 17 years old in good health and CMV-seronegative. The DNA is as follows: TGCGCCAGCAGTCGACAGGGCCGGAACACTGAAGCTTTCTTT. This codes for CASSRQGRNTEAFF.